This T cell receptor (beta chain) was sequenced during a study of shared clonotypes between healthy human individuals. Deep-level running was used for the assay. The repertoire was sequenced with immunoSEQ multiplex PCR; TCRdb's copy has only in-frame clones and lacks some. Among about 1,900,000 clones, 85% to 95% were seen once, and the ten largest hold less than 1.5%. As defined, naive CD8 cells were CD45RO-negative and positively selected for CCR7, with terminally differentiated effector memory CD45RA+ cells excluded. V lost 6 bases and J 6 bases, leaving 15 bases between the germline ends. Germline V CDR1 and CDR2: SGHAT, FQNNGV. The CDR3 is made up of 13 amino acids.

The chain carries TRBV11-2 and TRBJ2-7, with D uncertain. The receptor's source is a man aged 18 to 29 in good health. The sample was naive CD8+ T cells sorted from blood. CDR3 bases: TGTGCCAGCAGTTACACGCCCAAGCTCGAGCAGTACTTC. Translation gives CASSYTPKLEQYF.